This T cell receptor (beta chain) was found in a study of STAT5B mutations in CD4+ large granular lymphocyte leukemia. Overall study results and limits: No patients shared main leukemic clonotypes, though 25% to 30% appeared at low frequency elsewhere. Patient CD4-sorted repertoires stayed more clonal than healthy ones after leukemic-clone removal. Compared with healthy controls (2/35), patient top clones favored TRBV06 (8/27).

Controls came from buffy coats of healthy blood donors. The ends were cut back, 4 bases at V and 6 bases at J, with 17 bases in the middle. Germline CDR1 SGHNT, CDR2 YYREEE (reference sequence). The CDR3 is made up of 14 amino acids. As for this clone: Antigen: not known.

The method was immunoSEQ multiplex PCR; TCRdb's version includes in-frame clones alone and lacks a portion of them. The repertoire consists of 30,000 or so clones, with around 76% occurring once and the leading ten covering approximately 2%. Specimen: CD4+ T cells from blood buffy coats. The rearrangement links TRBV5-4 to TRBJ2-7, with TRBD2 as a possible D gene (7 bases). The receptor's source is a human donor in good health. This CDR3 is CASSGGGHPLEQYF. CDR3 DNA sequence: TGTGCCAGCAGCGGGGGGGGCCACCCCCTCGAGCAGTACTTC.